The 31 T cell receptor beta chains reported below all come from one sample, sequenced in a study of cytomegalovirus exposure and HLA in healthy donors. Primers: 60 Vbeta forward and 13 Jbeta reverse. Method: immunoSEQ multiplex PCR; TCRdb's copy keeps in-frame clones and lacks some. Here the sample spans 100,000 to 150,000 clones, more than 60% being singletons. The sample consisted of PBMCs. These receptors all come from a man younger than 45 in good health and CMV-seronegative.

V gene TRBV7-9 combines with J gene TRBJ2-7; 8 bases match TRBD1. CDR1 SEHNR and CDR2 FQNEAQ come from the germline V gene (reference sequence). The CDR3 sequence is 17 residues long. The ends lost 5 bases at V and 1 base at J; junction bases unmatched: 13. CDR3 nucleotide sequence: TGTGCCAGCAGCCAAACCATCAGGGGGCGGAGGTCCTACGAGCAGTACTTC. This gives the protein CASSQTIRGRRSYEQYF.

V usage is TRBV4-1 and J usage is TRBJ1-2; a possible D gene is TRBD1 (5 bases). CDR3 length equals 17 residues. Germline CDR1 and CDR2: MGHRA and YSYEKL. Trimming stripped 2 bases from V and 3 bases from J, with 19 bases between. The CDR3 protein is CASSQLLYGTGDYGYTF. CDR3 DNA: TGCGCCAGCAGCCAACTCCTATATGGGACGGGAGACTATGGCTACACCTTC.

This clone appeared once. J is TRBJ2-5 and V is TRBV7-2, with TRBD2 matching over 8 bases. The CDR3 runs 15 residues. The germline V gene encodes CDR1 SGHTA and CDR2 FQGNSA. Losses at the gene ends were 1 base for V and 6 bases for J; bases not matched to a gene: 7. CDR3 nucleotides: TGTGCCAGCAGCTTAGATGCCGGGGGGGCGAAGACCCAGTACTTC. Translated: CASSLDAGGAKTQYF.

The CDR3 DNA is TGCGCCAGCAGCAGTCAGGGGACGACACAAGAGACCCAGTACTTC. As protein: CASSSQGTTQETQYF. This sequence joins TRBV5-1 and TRBJ2-5, with D tentatively TRBD1 (6 bases). Germline V lookup: CDR1 SGHRS, CDR2 YFSETQ. CDR3 size: 15 residues. V was trimmed by 4 bases and J by 2 bases, leaving 15 bases between them.

The chain is built from TRBV5-1 and TRBJ2-2; 8 bases match TRBD1. Unmatched junction bases numbered 2, after V lost 4 bases and J lost 3 bases. CDR1 SGHRS and CDR2 YFSETQ come from the germline V gene. The CDR3 length is 14 residues. The CDR3 is CASSEQGDTGELFF. The CDR3 nucleotides are TGCGCCAGCAGCGAACAGGGGGACACCGGGGAGCTGTTTTTT.

The chain joins TRBV9 to TRBJ2-1; maybe TRBD1 (6 bases). Germline CDR1 reads SGDLS; CDR2 reads YYNGEE. CDR3 length: 16 amino acids. V was cut by 0 bases and J by 2 bases, with 12 bases left in between. As DNA, the CDR3 is TGTGCCAGCAGCGTAGGGGGCAGGGGCCCCTACAATGAGCAGTTCTTC. Its protein product is CASSVGGRGPYNEQFF.

The rearrangement joins TRBV5-1 to TRBJ2-7, with D possibly TRBD2 on 5 matching bases. Per the germline V gene, CDR1 is SGHRS and CDR2 is YFSETQ. The CDR3 runs 18 residues. Trimming removed 0 bases from V and 2 bases from J, with 21 bases in between. The CDR3 loop is CASSLEPSGYSSTYEQYF. The CDR3 DNA sequence: TGCGCCAGCAGCTTGGAGCCCTCGGGATATTCCTCAACCTACGAGCAGTACTTC.

The J gene is TRBJ2-7, the V gene TRBV5-1, with 8 bases lining up with TRBD1. Germline V CDR1 and CDR2: SGHRS, YFSETQ. With 4 bases clipped from V and 6 bases from J, the junction kept 12 bases outside the gene matches. The CDR3 spans 15 residues. The CDR3 protein is CASSDILGQGGEQYF. CDR3 coding DNA: TGCGCCAGCAGCGATATCTTAGGACAGGGAGGCGAGCAGTACTTC.

This chain connects TRBV30 to TRBJ1-3; no clear D. Looked up from germline, CDR1 is GTSNPN and CDR2 is SVGIG (reference sequence). Between the trimmed V and J ends, which lost 1 base and 0 bases, there was a span of 13 bases. The CDR3 extends over 16 amino acids. The CDR3 DNA follows: TGTGCCTGGAGTGGGAGGCAGTCGAGCTCTGGAAACACCATATATTTT. It specifies CAWSGRQSSSGNTIYF.

In its sample, this clone was seen once. This chain connects TRBV30 to TRBJ2-7; 7 bases fit TRBD1. Germline V gene data show CDR1 as GTSNPN and CDR2 as SVGIG (reference sequence). This CDR3 is built from 14 residues. After removal of 2 bases from V and 0 bases from J, the junction contained 4 bases not matched to a gene. The CDR3 loop is CAWSRTGGSYEQYF. DNA for the CDR3: TGTGCCTGGAGTAGGACAGGAGGCTCCTACGAGCAGTACTTC.

This chain links TRBV5-1 with TRBJ2-5, with D perhaps matching TRBD1 (6 bases). V shed 0 bases and J shed 2 bases, with 11 bases lying between them. The CDR3 length is 15 residues. From germline, CDR1 is SGHRS and CDR2 YFSETQ. The DNA for the CDR3 is TGCGCCAGCAGCTTGGATGGGACAAGACAAGAGACCCAGTACTTC. Protein product: CASSLDGTRQETQYF.

This clone was picked up a small number of times. This chain uses TRBV5-1 with TRBJ2-7, with 11 positions matching TRBD1. The CDR3 sequence is 14 residues long. V trimming: 7 bases; J trimming: 2 bases; junction bases outside the gene matches: 5. Germline V gives CDR1 SGHRS, CDR2 YFSETQ. In nucleotides, the CDR3 is TGCGCCAGCGGGGGGACAGGGGGTCCCTACGAGCAGTACTTC. Amino acids: CASGGTGGPYEQYF.

With regard to this clone: The identical CDR3 is also encoded by other nucleotide sequences in the sample. The chain combines TRBV27 with TRBJ2-7; TRBD2 might be the D (7 bases). The CDR3 consists of 15 residues. V was shortened by 1 base and J by 6 bases, with 16 bases between the two germline ends. Germline values: CDR1 MNHEY, CDR2 SMNVEV (reference sequence). The CDR3 protein is CASSLLQGGGREQYF. DNA for the CDR3: TGTGCCAGCAGTTTATTACAGGGAGGGGGGCGCGAGCAGTACTTC.

V is TRBV30 and J is TRBJ1-6; D uncertain. The CDR3 runs to 12 residues. Germline V gene sequence: CDR1 GTSNPN, CDR2 SVGIG (reference sequence). Trimming removed 0 bases from V and 9 bases from J, with 6 bases in between. CDR3 loop: CAWSVFSSPLHF. The CDR3 bases are TGTGCCTGGAGTGTATTCTCTTCACCCCTCCACTTT.

The gene calls are TRBV5-1 and TRBJ2-7; 9 positions match TRBD2. The CDR3 runs to 16 residues. Germline CDR1 is SGHRS and CDR2 is YFSETQ. The V segment lost 0 bases and the J segment 1 base; nucleotides outside the gene matches: 5. CDR3 sequence (DNA): TGCGCCAGCAGCTTGGTTGCTAGCGGGATTTCCTACGAGCAGTACTTC. It codes for CASSLVASGISYEQYF. The complete variable domain, with remaining parts taken from reference TRBV5-1 and TRBJ2-7, reads KAGVTQTPRYLIKTRGQQVTLSCSPISGHRSVSWYQQTPGQGLQFLFEYFSETQRNKGNFPGRFSGRQFSNSRSEMNVSTLELGDSALYLCASSLVASGISYEQYFGPGTRLTVT.

This clone was seen once. The V call is TRBV30, the J call TRBJ1-2; D unresolved. This CDR3 spans 14 amino acids. Germline V gives CDR1 GTSNPN, CDR2 SVGIG (reference sequence). V lost 3 bases and J 5 bases, leaving 16 bases between the germline ends. CDR3 protein: CAWRLNGLMYGYTF. In nucleotides, the CDR3 is TGTGCCTGGAGGTTAAACGGTTTGATGTATGGCTACACCTTC.

The V and J genes are TRBV12-5 and TRBJ2-2; 7 bases match TRBD1. Trimming cost V 5 bases and J 1 base; bases outside gene matches: 10. This CDR3 is built from 17 residues. Germline CDR1 LGHNT, CDR2 FRNRAP. CDR3: CASGLTLGTENTGELFF. The DNA for the CDR3 is TGTGCTAGTGGTCTAACCCTAGGGACAGAGAACACCGGGGAGCTGTTTTTT.

The J gene is TRBJ2-5, the V gene TRBV20-1; D gene uncertain. Trimming stripped 6 bases from V and 5 bases from J, with 10 bases between. Per the germline V gene, CDR1 is DFQATT and CDR2 is SNEGSKA (reference sequence). The CDR3 sequence is 11 residues long. The CDR3 sequence is CSAPKSETQYF. CDR3 nucleotides: TGCAGTGCCCCGAAAAGCGAGACCCAGTACTTC.

The count of this clone is one. This chain joins TRBV9 and TRBJ2-7; TRBD2 aligns across 7 bases. The CDR3 spans 13 residues. CDR1 SGDLS and CDR2 YYNGEE come from the germline V gene. The J segment lost 5 bases and the V segment lost 1 base, leaving 3 bases of the junction unmatched. The CDR3 nucleotides are TGTGCCAGCAGCGTAAGGGCGGGGGACGAGCAGTACTTC. Its translation is CASSVRAGDEQYF.

The V and J genes are TRBV5-6 and TRBJ1-2; 7 bases map to TRBD1. The CDR3 length is 15 residues. With V trimmed by 1 base and J by 7 bases, 10 bases remained unmatched. Germline-derived CDR1 and CDR2 are SGHDT and YYEEEE. The CDR3 loop reads CASSLRTSGGIGYTF. Written as DNA, the CDR3 is TGTGCCAGCAGCTTGCGAACTTCAGGGGGGATTGGCTACACCTTC.

The gene calls are TRBV21-1 and TRBJ1-2; the D segment call TRBD1 is taken from the table without a DNA check. TRBV21-1 is marked as a pseudogene. The CDR3 consists of 15 residues. The DNA of the CDR3 is TGTGCCGCTGCCGCCGGGACAGGGGGCATCTATGGCTACACCTTC. Translation gives CAAAAGTGGIYGYTF.

This chain uses TRBV2 with TRBJ2-1; 14 nucleotides agree with TRBD2. The CDR3 is 16 amino acids. V shed 6 bases, J shed 6 bases, and the junction held 7 bases outside the gene matches. Germline V gene lookup returns CDR1 SNHLY and CDR2 FYNNEI. Here the CDR3 DNA reads TGTGCCAGCAGCTTTACCGGGACTAGCGGGGGCAATGAGCAGTTCTTC. It encodes CASSFTGTSGGNEQFF.

A few counts support this clone. This chain uses TRBV5-1 with TRBJ2-1; 9 bases agree with TRBD2. Looked up from germline, CDR1 is SGHRS and CDR2 is YFSETQ. V shed 4 bases and J 7 bases; nucleotides not matched to a gene: 18. The CDR3 has 18 residues. CDR3 protein: CASSPGLALGVDRNEQFF. CDR3 DNA sequence: TGCGCCAGCAGCCCCGGACTAGCGCTTGGTGTTGATAGGAATGAGCAGTTCTTC.

The chain links TRBV4-2 to TRBJ2-7; 7 nucleotides line up with TRBD2. Germline V gene sequence: CDR1 LGHNA, CDR2 YNFKEQ. This CDR3 contains 16 residues. Trimming cost V 0 bases and J 0 bases; bases outside gene matches: 5. CDR3 bases: TGTGCCAGCAGCCAAGATGTGCGGGGGTTCTCCTACGAGCAGTACTTC. Residues: CASSQDVRGFSYEQYF.

A few counts support this clone. V is TRBV7-2 and J is TRBJ2-7; TRBD2 matches 7 bases. J was trimmed by 7 bases and V by 5 bases; bases with no gene match: 8. Germline assignment: CDR1 SGHTA and CDR2 FQGNSA. The CDR3 runs 13 residues. The CDR3: CASSPTSAREQYF. The DNA of the CDR3 is TGTGCCAGCAGCCCCACTAGCGCGAGAGAGCAGTACTTC.

In its sample, this clone was seen a few times. V usage is TRBV10-3 and J usage is TRBJ2-2; a possible D gene is TRBD1 (6 bases). Trimming took 0 bases from V and 6 from J, leaving 8 bases between them. This CDR3 has 14 amino acids. Germline-derived CDR1 and CDR2 are ENHRY and SYGVKD. The CDR3 sequence is CAISESTGPGELFF. The DNA of the CDR3 is TGTGCCATCAGTGAGTCGACAGGCCCCGGGGAGCTGTTTTTT.

The chain uses TRBV9 and TRBJ2-7; D might be TRBD2 (5 bases). Germline CDR1 and CDR2: SGDLS and YYNGEE. The germline V and J ends were trimmed by 0 bases and 3 bases, with 13 bases remaining between them. This CDR3 contains 15 residues. The CDR3 spells CASSVAVSGNYEQYF. The CDR3 coding sequence is TGTGCCAGCAGCGTAGCGGTTTCGGGGAACTACGAGCAGTACTTC.

The chain links TRBV10-1 to TRBJ2-1; 11 bases are a match to TRBD2. The V gene end was trimmed by 8 bases and the J gene end by 2 bases; junction bases not matched to a gene: 23. CDR3 length: 21 amino acids. CDR1 is WNHNN and CDR2 is SYGVQD in the germline V gene (reference sequence). CDR3 in DNA: TGCGCCAGCCAGTATAAAGGGACTAGCGGTACGGCTCGGGTGGCCTACAATGAGCAGTTCTTC. This encodes CASQYKGTSGTARVAYNEQFF.

The rearrangement joins TRBV7-2 to TRBJ2-5; D unclear. Per the germline V gene, CDR1 is SGHTA and CDR2 is FQGNSA. The V end was cut by 0 bases, the J end by 7 bases, with 6 bases between. The CDR3 consists of 12 residues. CDR3 loop: CASSLAHGTQYF. Here the CDR3 DNA reads TGTGCCAGCAGCTTAGCCCACGGGACCCAGTACTTC.

This clone has a handful of counts. The CDR3 DNA sequence: TGCGCCAGCAGCCGGGACAGATCCATGAACACTGAAGCTTTCTTT. It translates to CASSRDRSMNTEAFF. The V and J genes are TRBV5-1 and TRBJ1-1, with TRBD1 matching 7 bases. This CDR3 is built from 15 residues. J gave up 0 bases and V 4 bases, and 6 bases lay outside the gene matches. The germline V gene encodes CDR1 SGHRS and CDR2 YFSETQ.

V is TRBV30 and J is TRBJ1-6; D is possibly TRBD1 (6 bases). Germline loops: CDR1 GTSNPN, CDR2 SVGIG (reference sequence). Trimming removed 0 bases at V and 7 bases at J, with 34 bases between. The CDR3 covers 22 residues. CDR3 loop: CAWSVRRSIGGGPRGRNSPLHF. The DNA of the CDR3 is TGTGCCTGGAGTGTTCGTCGATCGATAGGCGGAGGTCCCAGGGGTCGAAATTCACCCCTCCACTTT.